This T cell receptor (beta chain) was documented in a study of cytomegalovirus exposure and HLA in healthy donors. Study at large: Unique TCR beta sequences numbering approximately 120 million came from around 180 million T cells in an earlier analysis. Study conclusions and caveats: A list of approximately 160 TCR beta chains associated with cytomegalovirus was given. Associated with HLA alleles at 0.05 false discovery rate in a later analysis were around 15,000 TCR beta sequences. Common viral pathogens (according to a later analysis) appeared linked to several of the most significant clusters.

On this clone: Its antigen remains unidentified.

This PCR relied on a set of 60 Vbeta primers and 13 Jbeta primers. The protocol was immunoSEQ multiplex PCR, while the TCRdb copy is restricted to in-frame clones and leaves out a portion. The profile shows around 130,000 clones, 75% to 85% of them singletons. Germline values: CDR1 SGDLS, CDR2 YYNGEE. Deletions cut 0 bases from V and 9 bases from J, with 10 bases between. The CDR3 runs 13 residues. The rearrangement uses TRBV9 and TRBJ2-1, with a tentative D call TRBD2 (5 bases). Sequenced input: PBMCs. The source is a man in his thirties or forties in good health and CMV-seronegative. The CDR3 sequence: CASSVEGRGEQFF. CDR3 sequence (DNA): TGTGCCAGCAGCGTAGAGGGTCGGGGTGAGCAGTTCTTC. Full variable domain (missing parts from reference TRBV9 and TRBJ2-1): DSGVTQTPKHLITATGQRVTLRCSPRSGDLSVYWYQQSLDQGLQFLIQYYNGEERAKGNILERFSAQQFPDLHSELNLSSLELGDSALYFCASSVEGRGEQFFGPGTRLTVL.